What follows is one TCR beta chain and its context. The repertoire was sequenced with immunoSEQ multiplex PCR; TCRdb's copy has only in-frame clones and lacks some. The sample table includes 40,000 to 55,000 clones. This sample was included in a study of T cells in women clearing cervical HPV infection. Study-level background: Controls' single incident HPV16 infection cleared within 12 months without precancer.

The source is a woman aged 18 to 75 with a cervical HPV16 infection that either progressed to CIN3+ or cleared (not recorded which). The sequenced sample consisted of blood buffy coat.

The CDR3 loop reads CASSNNGGINLYNEQFF. CDR3 DNA (partial): TGTGCCAGCTCGAATAACGGGGGGATCAATCTCTACAATGAG. The V call is TRBV18, the J call TRBJ2-1; the match to TRBD2 covers 7 bases. The read falls 3 residues short of the CDR3 end, and the missing part is taken from the germline J gene. There are 17 residues in the CDR3. After removal of 6 bases from V and 3 bases from J, the junction contained 14 bases not matched to a gene. Germline V CDR1 and CDR2: KGHSH, LQKENI.